This T cell receptor beta chain emerged from a study of blood T cell repertoires in COVID-19. Study-level information: COVID-19 samples, acute and convalescent, were from the United States, Italy and Spain. Sources were T cells, B-cell-depleted T cells, or PBMCs; the material itself was cDNA or gDNA.

Trimming took 4 bases from V and 8 from J; bases not matched to a gene: 4. CDR3 size: 15 residues. Germline V CDR1 and CDR2: MNHEY, SVGAGI. Assay: immunoSEQ multiplex PCR; the TCRdb copy retains only in-frame clones and omits some. The sample has around 140,000 clones; approximately 81% are singletons. The genes are TRBV6-5 and TRBJ2-1; 14 bases match TRBD2. Specimen: peripheral blood. This TCR came from a man aged 60-69 years with acute or convalescent COVID-19. The CDR3 reads CASSLGLAGVDEQFF. For the CDR3, the DNA is TGTGCCAGCAGTTTGGGACTAGCGGGAGTAGATGAGCAGTTCTTC.